This is a list of T cell receptor beta chains from one sample in a study of human T cells and chemical hapten exposure. TCRdb re-analysed the RACE reads in MiXCR, keeping a single row per CDR3 protein. The data contain under 200,000 distinct CDR3 sequences, about 15% of them singletons. This material consisted of whole blood, taken in connection with sensitization to the hapten diphenylcyclopropenone (DPC). The receptors shown here come from a woman aged 25-40 years with alopecia areata. Some clones in this sample may be carry-over from other donors' samples. Each CDR3 is given with its conserved first and last residue. Each record gives: J gene, clone size, V gene, D gene, CDR3 protein, CDR3 DNA. D genes are given only for firm matches. Size is stated for part of the rows, as once, few or many counts, or as a class when the clone is expanded.

>TRBJ2-7|NA|TRBV6-5|TRBD2
CASSSPTSGRSYEQYF
TGTGCCAGCAGTTCCCCCACTAGCGGACGCTCCTACGAGCAGTACTTC
>TRBJ1-2|many|TRBV9|NA
CASSATRDANYGYTF
TGTGCCAGCAGCGCGACAAGGGACGCTAACTATGGCTACACCTTC
>TRBJ2-3|NA|TRBV29-1|NA
CSVEERKGTDTQYF
TGCAGCGTTGAGGAGCGGAAGGGAACAGATACGCAGTATTTT
>TRBJ1-2|few|TRBV30|NA
CAWSRSGTNYGYTF
TGTGCCTGGAGTAGAAGTGGGACTAACTATGGCTACACCTTC
>TRBJ2-5|NA|TRBV12-3/TRBV12-4|NA
CASSTGDRQETQYF
TGTGCCAGCAGCACGGGGGACCGCCAAGAGACCCAGTACTTC
>TRBJ1-6|few|TRBV7-3|NA
CASSLTTAGPLHF
TGTGCCAGCAGCTTAACGACAGCGGGTCCCCTCCACTTT
>TRBJ1-3|NA|TRBV5-5|NA
CASSLVALGNTIYF
TGTGCCAGCAGCTTGGTAGCTCTTGGAAACACCATATATTTT
>TRBJ1-1|many|TRBV20-1|NA
CSARKPGTQYPYSGSEAFF
TGCAGTGCTAGAAAACCAGGGACCCAATACCCCTACAGTGGATCGGAAGCTTTCTTT
>TRBJ1-6|many|TRBV6-5|NA
CASSYSIGVASPLHF
TGTGCCAGCAGTTACTCGATCGGGGTGGCCTCACCCCTCCACTTT
>TRBJ2-3|many|TRBV29-1|NA
CSVVAAHSTDTQYF
TGCAGCGTTGTAGCGGCCCATAGCACAGATACGCAGTATTTT
>TRBJ2-3|few|TRBV7-2|TRBD2
CASSPGLAGRAQYF
TGTGCCAGCAGTCCGGGACTAGCAGGGAGGGCGCAGTATTTT
>TRBJ2-3|NA|TRBV12-3/TRBV12-4|NA
CASRLGGGPDTQYF
TGTGCCAGCAGGTTAGGAGGAGGCCCAGATACGCAGTATTTT
>TRBJ2-2|few|TRBV28|NA
CASSEISGTTNTGELFF
TGTGCCAGCAGTGAAATATCCGGGACAACGAACACCGGGGAGCTGTTTTTT
>TRBJ2-3|few|TRBV7-9|TRBD2
CASSFGLAGPDTQYF
TGTGCCAGCAGCTTCGGACTAGCGGGTCCAGATACGCAGTATTTT
>TRBJ1-1|few|TRBV7-9|TRBD1
CASSRTGADTEAFF
TGTGCCAGCAGCAGGACAGGGGCGGACACTGAAGCTTTCTTT
>TRBJ1-4|few|TRBV15|NA
CATSRDMTGHNEKLFF
TGTGCCACCAGCAGAGATATGACAGGACATAATGAAAAACTGTTTTTT
>TRBJ1-2|many|TRBV7-9|NA
CASSLAGAGQLQNRYTF
TGTGCCAGCAGCTTAGCCGGGGCAGGGCAGCTTCAAAACCGCTACACCTTC
>TRBJ2-7|many|TRBV7-2|TRBD2
CASSPGTSGSEQYF
TGTGCCAGCAGCCCCGGGACTAGCGGGAGTGAGCAGTACTTC
>TRBJ2-7|many|TRBV29-1|NA
CSVEGRGPEGRGGYEQYF
TGCAGCGTTGAAGGAAGAGGACCCGAGGGTCGTGGGGGCTACGAGCAGTACTTC
>TRBJ2-7|few|TRBV30|TRBD2
CAWSVIGGSYEQYF
TGTGCCTGGAGTGTAATCGGCGGGAGCTACGAGCAGTACTTC
>TRBJ1-6|few|TRBV20-1|NA
CSALRTENSPLHF
TGCAGTGCTTTGCGGACTGAGAATTCACCCCTCCACTTT
>TRBJ1-1|NA|TRBV24-1|NA
CATRFGQNTEAFF
TGTGCCACCAGGTTCGGACAGAACACTGAAGCTTTCTTT
>TRBJ2-3|NA|TRBV11-2|TRBD2
CASSRAGVHIDTQYF
TGTGCCAGCAGCAGGGCGGGAGTCCACATAGATACGCAGTATTTT
>TRBJ2-1|many|TRBV28|TRBD2
CASSVLSGSSYNEQFF
TGTGCCAGCAGTGTACTTAGCGGGAGCTCCTACAATGAGCAGTTCTTC
>TRBJ2-2|few|TRBV12-3/TRBV12-4|TRBD2
CASSPRTSPPGELFF
TGTGCCAGCAGCCCCCGGACTAGTCCCCCCGGGGAGCTGTTTTTT
>TRBJ1-4|NA|TRBV14|TRBD1
CASSSRGLLDEKLFF
TGTGCCAGCAGCTCCAGGGGGCTTCTGGATGAAAAACTGTTTTTT
>TRBJ1-2|many|TRBV28|NA
CASTTGYGYTF
TGTGCCAGCACCACCGGCTATGGCTACACCTTC
>TRBJ1-1|few|TRBV24-1|TRBD1
CATSPGGQGDTEAFF
TGTGCCACCAGTCCCGGGGGACAGGGGGACACTGAAGCTTTCTTT
>TRBJ2-3|few|TRBV6-5|NA
CASSYRLGQDTQYF
TGTGCCAGCAGTTATAGGCTCGGGCAAGATACGCAGTATTTT